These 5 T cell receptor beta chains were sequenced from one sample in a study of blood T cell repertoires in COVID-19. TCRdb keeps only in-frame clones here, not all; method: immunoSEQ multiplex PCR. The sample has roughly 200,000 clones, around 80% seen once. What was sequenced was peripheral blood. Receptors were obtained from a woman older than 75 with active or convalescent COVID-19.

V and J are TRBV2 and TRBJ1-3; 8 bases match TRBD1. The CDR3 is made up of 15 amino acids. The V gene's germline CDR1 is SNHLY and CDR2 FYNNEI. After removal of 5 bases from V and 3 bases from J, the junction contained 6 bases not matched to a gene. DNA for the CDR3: TGTGCCAGCAGTCTGGACAGGGCTCGTGGAAACACCATATATTTT. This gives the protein CASSLDRARGNTIYF.

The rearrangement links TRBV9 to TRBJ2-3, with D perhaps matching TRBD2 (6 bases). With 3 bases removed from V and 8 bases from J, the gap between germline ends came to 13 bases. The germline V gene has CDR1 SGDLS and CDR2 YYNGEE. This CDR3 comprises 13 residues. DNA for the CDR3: TGTGCCAGCAGCGCACGTACAGCGGGTACGCAGTATTTT. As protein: CASSARTAGTQYF.

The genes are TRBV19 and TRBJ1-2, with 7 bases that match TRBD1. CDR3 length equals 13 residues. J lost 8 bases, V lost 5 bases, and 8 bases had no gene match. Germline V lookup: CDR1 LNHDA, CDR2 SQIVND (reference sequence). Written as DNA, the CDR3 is TGTGCCAGTAGTCCCGGGACAGTGGCCGGCTACACCTTC. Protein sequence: CASSPGTVAGYTF.

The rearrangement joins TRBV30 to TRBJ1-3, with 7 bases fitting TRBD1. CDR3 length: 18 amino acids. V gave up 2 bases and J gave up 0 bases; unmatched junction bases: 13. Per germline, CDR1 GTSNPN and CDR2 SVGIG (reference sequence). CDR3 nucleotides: TGTGCCTGGAGTCGGGGAATGACAGGGAAATTCTCTGGAAACACCATATATTTT. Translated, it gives CAWSRGMTGKFSGNTIYF.

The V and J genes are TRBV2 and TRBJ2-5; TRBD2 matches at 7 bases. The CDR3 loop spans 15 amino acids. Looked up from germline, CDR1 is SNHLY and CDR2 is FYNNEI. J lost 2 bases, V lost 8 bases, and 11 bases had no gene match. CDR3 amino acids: CASGGTTLTQETQYF. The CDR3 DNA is TGTGCCAGCGGAGGGACTACCCTAACTCAAGAGACCCAGTACTTC.